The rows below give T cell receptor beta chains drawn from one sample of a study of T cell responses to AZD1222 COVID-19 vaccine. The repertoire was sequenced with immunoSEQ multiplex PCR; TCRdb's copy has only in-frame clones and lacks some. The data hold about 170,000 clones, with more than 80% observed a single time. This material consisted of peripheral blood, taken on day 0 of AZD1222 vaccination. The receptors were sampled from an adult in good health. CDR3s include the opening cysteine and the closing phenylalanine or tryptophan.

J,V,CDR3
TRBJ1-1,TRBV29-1,CSVGEQAGNEAFF
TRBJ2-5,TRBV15,CATSRDRSGGVETQYF
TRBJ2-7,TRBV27,CASRRPLGGTNSYEQYF
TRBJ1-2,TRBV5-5,CASSSRELYGYTF
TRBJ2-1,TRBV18,CASSPPVSSGSYNEQFF
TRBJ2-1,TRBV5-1,CASSPLTGTRGNEQFF
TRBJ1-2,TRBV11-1,CASSTSKSGYTF
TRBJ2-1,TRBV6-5,CASRSGPSLEQFF
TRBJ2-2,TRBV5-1,CASSLDVLNTGELFF
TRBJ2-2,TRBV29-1,CSVRQGAGELFF
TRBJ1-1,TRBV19,CASSRPRLNTEAFF
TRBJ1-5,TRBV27,CASSLILNQPQHF
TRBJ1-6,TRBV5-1,CASSVRSQSSYNSPLHF
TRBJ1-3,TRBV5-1,CASSAGFSGNTIYF
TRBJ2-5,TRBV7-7,CASSLAGGGLAGDRQETQYF
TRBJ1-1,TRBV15,CATGPGTDFMNTEAFF
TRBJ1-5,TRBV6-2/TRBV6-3,CASSTTGKAALNSNQPQHF
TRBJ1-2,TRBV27,CASSFLAGKNYGYTF
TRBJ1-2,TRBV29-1,CSVEGGTPERGYTF
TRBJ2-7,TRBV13,CASSPPGDRGYEQYF
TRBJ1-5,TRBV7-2,CASSLALGTNQPQHF
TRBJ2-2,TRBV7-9,CASSPPPSGELFF
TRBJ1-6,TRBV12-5,CASGRDRNSPLHF
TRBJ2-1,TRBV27,CASCTSGSSYNEQFF
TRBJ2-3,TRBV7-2,CASSLVVFDTQYF
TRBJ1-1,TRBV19,CASSSLPGQAIRGSTEAFF
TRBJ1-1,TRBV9,CASSVDVQLNTEAFF
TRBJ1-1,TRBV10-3,CATLPGMNTEAFF
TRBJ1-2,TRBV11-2,CASSPQTGNYGYTF
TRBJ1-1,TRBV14,CASSQARGYEGEAFF
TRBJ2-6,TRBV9,CASSPRQASTGANVLTF
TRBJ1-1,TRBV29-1,CSANLNTEAFF
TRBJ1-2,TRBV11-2,CASSLPGQGIDGYTF
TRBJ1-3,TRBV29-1,CSVVRGGTGNTIYF
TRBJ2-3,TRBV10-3,CAMGGAPDTQYF
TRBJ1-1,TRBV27,CASRRLGGNTEAFF
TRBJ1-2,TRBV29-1,CSVALAGALIGGYTF
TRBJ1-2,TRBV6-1,CASSEPGSTPYGYTF
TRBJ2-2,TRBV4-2,CASSQFSGRGGTGELFF
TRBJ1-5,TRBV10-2,CASRKGDNQPQHF
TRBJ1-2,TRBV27,CASRGTGTLYGYTF
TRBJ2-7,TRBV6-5,CASSYLRGPYEQYF
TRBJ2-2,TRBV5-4,CASSGLGGLDTGELFF
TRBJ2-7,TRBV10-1,CASSESLAGTPRSEQYF
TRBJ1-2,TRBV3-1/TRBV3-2,CASSQDGYYGYTF
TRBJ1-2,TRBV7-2,CASSFYDRDGYTF
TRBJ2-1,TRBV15,CATSRDLGLAGGSEQFF
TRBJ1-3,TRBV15,CATQRPGTSGNTIYF
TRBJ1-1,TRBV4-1,CASSQGGTTEAFF
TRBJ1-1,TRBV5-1,CASSSLQGTEAFF
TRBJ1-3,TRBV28,CASTEGTPGSGNTIYF
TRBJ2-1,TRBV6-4,CASSPDSYNEQFF
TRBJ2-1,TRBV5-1,CASSPTTPSYNEQFF
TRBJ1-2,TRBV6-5,CASSYSQGQANYGYTF
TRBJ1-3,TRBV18,CASSGDQGNTIYF
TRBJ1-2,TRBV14,CASSQVYSYGYTF
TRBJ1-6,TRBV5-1,CASSSDVGPLHF